This entry lists 22 T cell receptor beta chains sequenced from one sample in a study of blood T cell repertoires in COVID-19. The repertoire was sequenced with immunoSEQ multiplex PCR; TCRdb's copy has only in-frame clones and lacks some. The sample shows tens of thousands of clones, about 86% of them seen only once. The sample consisted of peripheral blood. These receptors all come from a woman aged 55-75 years with acute or convalescent COVID-19.

This clone appeared once. The chain has TRBV28 and TRBJ1-4; TRBD1 might be the D (5 bases). Per the germline V gene, CDR1 is MDHEN and CDR2 is SYDVKM. V was pared by 2 bases and J by 3 bases, with 7 bases between. The CDR3 runs 14 residues. The CDR3 sequence: CASSLAGSNEKLFF. The CDR3 DNA sequence: TGTGCCAGCAGTTTAGCAGGGTCTAATGAAAAACTGTTTTTT.

As to this clone: The junction differs from germline at one of its ends, possibly a read error. This chain links TRBV28 with TRBJ2-7; TRBD1 is a possible D gene (6 bases). The length of the CDR3 is 12 residues. CDR1 and CDR2 from the germline V gene are MDHEN and SYDVKM. The DNA for the CDR3 is TGTGCCAGCAGTTTACCCCGAAGACAGGCCTCCTTC. Encoded protein: CASSLPRRQASF.

The chain is built from TRBV7-2 and TRBJ1-1; no clear D gene. Trimming took off 1 base at V and 5 bases at J, with 14 bases between the two ends. The CDR3 has 15 residues. Germline CDR1 reads SGHTA; CDR2 reads FQGNSA. In DNA form, the CDR3 reads TGTGCCAGCAGCTTAGACGGCGGGGTAGGTACTGAAGCTTTCTTT. Encoded protein: CASSLDGGVGTEAFF.

The chain links TRBV2 to TRBJ1-6; tentatively, D is TRBD1 (5 bases). V was cut by 2 bases and J by 8 bases, with 19 bases left in between. The CDR3 covers 17 residues. CDR1 is SNHLY and CDR2 is FYNNEI in the germline V gene. CDR3 loop: CASSERGLYNSYSPLHF. In DNA, the CDR3 is TGTGCCAGCAGTGAAAGGGGACTCTACAATTCATATTCACCCCTCCACTTT.

V is TRBV27 and J is TRBJ1-2; D unresolved. The CDR3 contains 15 residues. The V gene's germline CDR1 is MNHEY and CDR2 SMNVEV (reference sequence). V shed 2 bases and J shed 4 bases, with 14 bases lying between them. The chain's CDR3 is CASSLGPAALYGYTF. The CDR3 nucleotides read TGTGCCAGCAGTTTAGGCCCGGCGGCGCTCTATGGCTACACCTTC.

The chain has TRBV5-1 and TRBJ1-5; D gene uncertain. The germline V and J ends were trimmed by 0 bases and 7 bases, with 8 bases remaining between them. CDR3 length: 13 amino acids. Germline V lookup: CDR1 SGHRS, CDR2 YFSETQ. The CDR3 DNA reads as TGCGCCAGCAGCTTGGGAGAGCGGCAGCCCCAGCATTTT. It is translated as CASSLGERQPQHF.

The chain joins TRBV24-1 to TRBJ2-7; 7 bases agree with TRBD2. This CDR3 comprises 14 residues. Losses at the gene ends were 5 bases for V and 6 bases for J; bases not matched to a gene: 9. Germline V CDR1 and CDR2: KGHDR, SFDVKD. CDR3 nucleotides: TGTGCCACCAGTGCCGGCGGGAGTCTAGTCGAGCAGTACTTC. Amino acids: CATSAGGSLVEQYF.

V usage is TRBV5-4 and J usage is TRBJ1-2, with 10 bases lining up with TRBD1. The germline V gene encodes CDR1 SGHNT and CDR2 YYREEE (reference sequence). The CDR3 covers 15 residues. The V segment lost 1 base and the J segment 3 bases; nucleotides outside the gene matches: 3. For the CDR3, the DNA is TGTGCCAGCAGCTTGACCGGGACAGGGGACTATGGCTACACCTTC. This codes for CASSLTGTGDYGYTF.

This clone was detected once. The rearrangement links TRBV28 to TRBJ1-6, with 8 bases lining up with TRBD1. V lost 8 bases to trimming and J lost 10 bases; unmatched junction nucleotides: 13. CDR1 is MDHEN and CDR2 is SYDVKM in the germline V gene. This CDR3 region has 15 residues. For the CDR3, the DNA is TGTGCCAGCCGAATTCTGGACAGGGTTTCGTCACCCCTCCACTTT. It yields the protein CASRILDRVSSPLHF.

The CDR3 region is CSVDRGLAGKSYEQYF. The CDR3 DNA sequence: TGCAGCGTTGATAGGGGACTAGCGGGTAAGAGCTACGAGCAGTACTTC. V gene TRBV29-1 combines with J gene TRBJ2-7, with 12 bases that match TRBD2. The J segment lost 3 bases and the V segment lost 3 bases, leaving 9 bases of the junction unmatched. Germline V gives CDR1 SQVTM, CDR2 ANQGSEA. This CDR3 spans 16 amino acids.

The rearrangement links TRBV6-5 to TRBJ1-1; possibly TRBD1 for D (6 bases). Germline-derived CDR1 and CDR2 are MNHEY and SVGAGI. The CDR3 runs to 14 residues. Trimming removed 6 bases from V and 4 bases from J, with 15 bases in between. CDR3 sequence (DNA): TGTGCCAGCAGACAGACAGGTTCTATCACTGAAGCTTTCTTT. It translates to CASRQTGSITEAFF.

This chain uses TRBV21-1 with TRBJ1-5. TRBV21-1 counts as a pseudogene. The CDR3 runs 16 residues. This chain's CDR3 is CATRAGGINSNQPQHF. The CDR3 bases are TGTGCCACCAGGGCCGGGGGGATTAATAGCAATCAGCCCCAGCATTTT.

The J gene is TRBJ1-2, the V gene TRBV3-1 (or the pseudogene TRBV3-2), with TRBD1 matching 7 bases. The V gene's germline CDR1 is LGHDT and CDR2 YNNKEL (reference sequence). This CDR3 comprises 12 residues. V lost 4 bases to trimming and J lost 7 bases; unmatched junction nucleotides: 3. The CDR3 spells CASSLRTGGYTF. For the CDR3, the DNA is TGTGCCAGCAGCCTCCGGACAGGTGGCTACACCTTC.

This clone was seen a single time. The chain has TRBV24-1 and TRBJ2-5, with no clear D. The CDR3 covers 13 residues. V was trimmed by 6 bases and J by 0 bases, leaving 7 bases between them. The V gene's germline CDR1 is KGHDR and CDR2 SFDVKD. CDR3 sequence (DNA): TGTGCCACCAGTTCGGAGAACCAAGAGACCCAGTACTTC. It codes for CATSSENQETQYF.

J is TRBJ2-5 and V is TRBV2; 9 bases are shared with TRBD1. The germline V gene encodes CDR1 SNHLY and CDR2 FYNNEI. The CDR3 extends over 14 amino acids. The V segment lost 5 bases and the J segment 4 bases; nucleotides outside the gene matches: 5. Here the CDR3 DNA reads TGTGCCAGCAGTAAGACAGGGGGTGGAGAGACCCAGTACTTC. It yields the protein CASSKTGGGETQYF.

This rearrangement joins TRBV29-1 to TRBJ1-1; D is unclear. CDR1 and CDR2 (germline): SQVTM, ANQGSEA. Trimming took 0 bases from V and 5 from J, leaving 7 bases between them. The CDR3 is 12 residues long. The CDR3 DNA sequence: TGCAGCGTTGAAGACGCCCGGACTGAAGCTTTCTTT. Translation: CSVEDARTEAFF.

The chain carries TRBV4-1 and TRBJ2-2; 9 positions match TRBD1. Unmatched junction bases numbered 10, after V lost 1 base and J lost 4 bases. The CDR3 loop spans 18 amino acids. The germline V gene has CDR1 MGHRA and CDR2 YSYEKL. In nucleotides, the CDR3 is TGCGCCAGCAGCCAAGTCCTCGCTCGGACAGGGGCCACCGGGGAGCTGTTTTTT. It codes for CASSQVLARTGATGELFF.

The J gene is TRBJ2-3, the V gene TRBV10-1, with 12 bases aligning to TRBD2. Germline V CDR1 and CDR2: WNHNN, SYGVQD (reference sequence). With 0 bases clipped from V and 6 bases from J, the junction kept 1 base outside the gene matches. The CDR3 sequence is 15 residues long. The CDR3 loop is CASSESGTSGDTQYF. CDR3 bases: TGCGCCAGCAGTGAGTCGGGGACTAGCGGGGATACGCAGTATTTT.

This chain connects TRBV25-1 to TRBJ1-1, with 8 bases fitting TRBD1. Germline assignment: CDR1 MGHDK and CDR2 SYGVNS. The junction had 6 bases not matched to a gene; V was cut back by 3 bases and J by 0 bases. The length of the CDR3 is 16 residues. The CDR3 coding sequence is TGTGCCAGCAGTGACCCTGGACAGGGAGTGAACACTGAAGCTTTCTTT. It is translated as CASSDPGQGVNTEAFF.

The CDR3 coding sequence is TGTGCCAGCAGGAAATCCAGGGGAGCTTTTGATGAAAAACTGTTTTTT. Encoded protein: CASRKSRGAFDEKLFF. The chain uses TRBV11-1 and TRBJ1-4; perhaps TRBD1 as D (6 bases). Trimming left V 6 bases short and J 6 bases short, with 20 bases between. CDR3 length: 16 amino acids. Germline CDR1 reads SGHAT; CDR2 reads FQDESV (reference sequence). The whole variable domain, remainder taken from reference TRBV11-1 and TRBJ1-4, is EAEVAQSPRYKITEKSQAVAFWCDPISGHATLYWYRQILGQGPELLVQFQDESVVDDSQLPKDRFSAERLKGVDSTLKIQPAELGDSAMYLCASRKSRGAFDEKLFFGSGTQLSVL.

The V gene is TRBV30, the J gene TRBJ1-1; a possible D gene is TRBD1 (5 bases). The ends were cut back, 4 bases at V and 10 bases at J, with 22 bases in the middle. In germline, CDR1 is GTSNPN, CDR2 SVGIG (reference sequence). This CDR3 has 14 amino acids. CDR3 sequence reads: CAWTPLSGRLRAFF. The CDR3 nucleotides read TGTGCCTGGACCCCTTTGTCAGGGCGCTTACGAGCTTTCTTT.

V gene TRBV5-1 combines with J gene TRBJ1-1, with D hard to call. This CDR3 has 13 residues. Germline CDR1 reads SGHRS; CDR2 reads YFSETQ. Trimming pared 0 bases from V and 10 bases from J, leaving 13 bases between. The CDR3 loop is CASSLGPQEGAFF. CDR3 bases: TGCGCCAGCAGCTTGGGGCCTCAAGAGGGAGCTTTCTTT.